A single sample is the source of the 26 T cell receptor beta chains below, sequenced in a study of T cell changes during pregnancy in multiple sclerosis. Clones were read by immunoSEQ multiplex PCR, and TCRdb kept only the in-frame ones, dropping some. This table holds roughly 87,000 clones, 90% to 95% found once. This sample comprised peripheral blood, obtained in the third trimester of pregnancy. The receptors shown here come from a female donor in good health, enrolled as a control in a pregnancy study.

This clone was observed once. One end of the junction varies from germline; a read error may be responsible. The chain carries TRBV7-7 and TRBJ2-3, with 7 bases lining up with TRBD1. The CDR3 is 18 residues long. CDR1 is SSHAT and CDR2 is FNYEAQ in the germline V gene (reference sequence). CDR3 amino acids: CASSLVGLGLRDRATQYF. The CDR3 DNA sequence: TGTGCTAGCAGCTTAGTAGGGTTAGGACTCCGCGACAGGGCTACGCAGTATTTT.

V gene TRBV5-1 combines with J gene TRBJ2-4, with TRBD1 matching 12 bases. Germline V gives CDR1 SGHRS, CDR2 YFSETQ. The CDR3 has 16 residues. The ends lost 4 bases at V and 3 bases at J; junction bases unmatched: 5. The CDR3 bases are TGCGCCAGCAGCCCGGGACAGGGGGCTGGCAAAAACATTCAGTACTTC. This sequence encodes CASSPGQGAGKNIQYF.

This chain joins TRBV28 and TRBJ2-1; a possible D gene is TRBD2 (6 bases). The CDR3 sequence is 14 residues long. From germline, CDR1 is MDHEN and CDR2 SYDVKM. The V end lost 6 bases, the J end lost 2 bases, and 11 bases lay between the germline ends. The CDR3 loop is CASRWGEPYNEQFF. The CDR3 DNA is TGTGCCAGCAGATGGGGGGAACCCTACAATGAGCAGTTCTTC.

Only one count was recorded for this clone. V gene TRBV7-6 combines with J gene TRBJ2-7; 8 nucleotides match TRBD1. Per germline, CDR1 SGHVS and CDR2 FNYEAQ. Trimming took 1 base from V and 2 from J; bases not matched to a gene: 4. This CDR3 has 15 amino acids. In DNA, the CDR3 is TGTGCCAGCAGCTTAGGACAGGGGTCCACCTACGAGCAGTACTTC. As protein: CASSLGQGSTYEQYF. Full variable domain (rest looked up from reference TRBV7-6 and TRBJ2-7): GAGVSQSPRYKVTKRGQDVALRCDPISGHVSLYWYRQALGQGPEFLTYFNYEAQQDKSGLPNDRFSAERPEGSISTLTIQRTEQRDSAMYRCASSLGQGSTYEQYFGPGTRLTVT.

The gene calls are TRBV28 and TRBJ1-1; possibly TRBD1 for D (5 bases). CDR1 and CDR2 (germline): MDHEN, SYDVKM. This CDR3 region has 14 residues. With 2 bases removed from V and 1 base from J, the gap between germline ends came to 8 bases. The DNA of the CDR3 is TGTGCCAGCAGTTTACGGGGGAAGAACACTGAAGCTTTCTTT. It is translated as CASSLRGKNTEAFF.

V gene TRBV7-2 combines with J gene TRBJ2-1, with D possibly matching TRBD2 (5 bases). Germline V gives CDR1 SGHTA, CDR2 FQGNSA. This CDR3 spans 13 amino acids. Trimming cost V 5 bases and J 7 bases, with 12 bases left between them. Here the CDR3 DNA reads TGTGCCAGCAGCGCTTTACTAGGAAATGAGCAGTTCTTC. Its translation: CASSALLGNEQFF.

The CDR3 sequence: CASSQQSTDTQYF. CDR3 DNA sequence: TGCGCCAGCAGCCAACAGAGCACAGATACGCAGTATTTT. The V call is TRBV4-1, the J call TRBJ2-3; D gene unclear. Trimming cost V 2 bases and J 0 bases, with 3 bases left between them. Germline V CDR1 and CDR2: MGHRA, YSYEKL. The CDR3 runs 13 residues.

CDR3 amino acids: CASSLVGTGTGNTIYF. The CDR3 DNA reads as TGCGCCAGCAGCTTGGTTGGGACAGGGACTGGAAACACCATATATTTT. The chain recombines TRBV5-1 with TRBJ1-3; 9 nucleotides line up with TRBD1. The trim removed 0 bases at V and 2 bases at J, leaving 3 bases unmatched. Germline V gives CDR1 SGHRS, CDR2 YFSETQ. This CDR3 has 16 amino acids.

This chain uses TRBV27 with TRBJ1-1, with a weak D call TRBD1 (6 bases). Germline CDR1 is MNHEY and CDR2 is SMNVEV (reference sequence). This CDR3 has 16 amino acids. Between the trimmed V and J ends, which lost 10 bases and 0 bases, there was a span of 21 bases. The DNA of the CDR3 is TGTGCCACCCAGAGGTTGGGGGCAGGGCTGAACACTGAAGCTTTCTTT. Protein sequence: CATQRLGAGLNTEAFF.

This clone came up a few times. The rearrangement links TRBV2 to TRBJ1-1, with a possible D match to TRBD1 (6 bases). Germline-derived CDR1 and CDR2 are SNHLY and FYNNEI. Trimming removed 10 bases at V and 1 base at J, with 13 bases between. The CDR3 is 13 amino acids. CDR3 in amino acids: CAMVTGENTEAFF. CDR3 in DNA: TGTGCCATGGTGACAGGAGAGAACACTGAAGCTTTCTTT.

V and J are TRBV11-2 and TRBJ2-2; no firm D call. This CDR3 has 14 amino acids. The germline V and J ends were trimmed by 3 bases and 5 bases, with 10 bases remaining between them. Germline V gene data show CDR1 as SGHAT and CDR2 as FQNNGV. The CDR3 spells CASSFGGRTGELFF. CDR3 DNA sequence: TGTGCCAGCAGCTTTGGCGGAAGGACCGGGGAGCTGTTTTTT.

The rearrangement links TRBV6-5 to TRBJ2-3; D is possibly TRBD1 (5 bases). Germline loops: CDR1 MNHEY, CDR2 SVGAGI. The CDR3 totals 14 residues. Trimming took off 5 bases at V and 2 bases at J, with 11 bases between the two ends. The CDR3 loop is CASSRQGFTDTQYF. The CDR3 bases are TGTGCCAGCAGTCGCCAGGGTTTCACAGATACGCAGTATTTT.

V is TRBV7-9 and J is TRBJ2-4; 12 nucleotides agree with TRBD1. With V trimmed by 5 bases and J by 6 bases, 2 bases remained unmatched. Germline CDR1 is SEHNR and CDR2 is FQNEAQ (reference sequence). The CDR3 is 14 amino acids. CDR3 bases: TGTGCCAGCAGCCGGGGACAGGGGGCAAACATTCAGTACTTC. It encodes CASSRGQGANIQYF.

The V call is TRBV7-8, the J call TRBJ1-3, with a weak D call TRBD1 (6 bases). The CDR3 length is 17 residues. Germline CDR1 reads SGHVS; CDR2 reads FQNEAQ. V was cut by 1 base and J by 0 bases, with 13 bases left in between. The CDR3 DNA follows: TGTGCCAGCAGCTTAGGAGTCGGGACACACTCTGGAAACACCATATATTTT. Translating gives CASSLGVGTHSGNTIYF. Using reference TRBV7-8 and TRBJ1-3 for the parts outside the CDR3, the full variable domain is GAGVSQSPRYKVAKRGQDVALRCDPISGHVSLFWYQQALGQGPEFLTYFQNEAQLDKSGLPSDRFFAERPEGSVSTLKIQRTQQEDSAVYLCASSLGVGTHSGNTIYFGEGSWLTVV.

This clone was observed once. The chain has TRBV5-1 and TRBJ1-4; maybe TRBD1 (5 bases). The germline V and J ends were trimmed by 1 base and 8 bases, with 12 bases remaining between them. The V gene's germline CDR1 is SGHRS and CDR2 YFSETQ. This CDR3 spans 14 amino acids. In DNA form, the CDR3 reads TGCGCCAGCAGCTTGAGCCAGGGAGGAGAAAAACTGTTTTTT. This translates into CASSLSQGGEKLFF.

The chain uses TRBV2 and TRBJ2-5; D is uncertain. CDR1 is SNHLY and CDR2 is FYNNEI in the germline V gene. The CDR3 loop spans 15 amino acids. V was shortened by 1 base and J by 7 bases, with 16 bases between the two germline ends. CDR3 DNA sequence: TGTGCCAGCAGTGAAGACCCTGGTGGCCTCTCGACCCAGTACTTC. It yields the protein CASSEDPGGLSTQYF.

This rearrangement joins TRBV6-5 to TRBJ1-5; 8 nucleotides line up with TRBD1. Germline lookup yields CDR1 MNHEY and CDR2 SVGAGI. The CDR3 has 14 amino acids. V dropped 6 bases and J dropped 4; count of bases not matched to a gene: 5. The CDR3 nucleotides are TGTGCCAGCAGAGCCCGACAGGGGAATCAGCCCCAGCATTTT. The encoded protein is CASRARQGNQPQHF.

The chain recombines TRBV7-2 with TRBJ2-3; 7 bases agree with TRBD2. J lost 1 base, V lost 2 bases, and 3 bases had no gene match. Per the germline V gene, CDR1 is SGHTA and CDR2 is FQGNSA. This CDR3 is built from 15 residues. The CDR3 DNA sequence: TGTGCCAGCAGCTTATCCGGACTAGGCACAGATACGCAGTATTTT. Amino acids: CASSLSGLGTDTQYF.

V and J are TRBV5-6 and TRBJ1-4, with 12 bases matching TRBD1. Germline CDR1 reads SGHDT; CDR2 reads YYEEEE. The CDR3 has 17 residues. V shed 1 base, J shed 7 bases, and the junction held 8 bases outside the gene matches. The CDR3 spells CASSLLGQGAGSEKLFF. CDR3 sequence (DNA): TGTGCCAGCAGCTTGTTGGGACAGGGGGCAGGGAGTGAAAAACTGTTTTTT.

This rearrangement joins TRBV11-2 to TRBJ2-7; TRBD1 matches at 8 bases. CDR3 length: 15 residues. The germline gives CDR1 SGHAT, CDR2 FQNNGV. J lost 0 bases, V lost 3 bases, and 4 bases had no gene match. Written as DNA, the CDR3 is TGTGCCAGCAGCTTCTCGACAGGGGACTCCTACGAGCAGTACTTC. This codes for CASSFSTGDSYEQYF.

This rearrangement joins TRBV2 to TRBJ1-2; D is ambiguous. V was clipped by 3 bases and J by 0 bases, with 11 bases between them. This CDR3 has 15 residues. The V gene's germline CDR1 is SNHLY and CDR2 FYNNEI. The CDR3 nucleotides read TGTGCCAGCAGTGACCCAGGAATCTCTAACTATGGCTACACCTTC. This codes for CASSDPGISNYGYTF.

The chain links TRBV30 to TRBJ2-3, with 10 bases matching TRBD2. Germline assignment: CDR1 GTSNPN and CDR2 SVGIG (reference sequence). The CDR3 contains 15 residues. V was clipped by 3 bases and J by 4 bases; unmatched bases: 7. CDR3 nucleotide sequence: TGTGCCTGGAGCAGAGCGGGAGGGCCCGCAGATACGCAGTATTTT. It codes for CAWSRAGGPADTQYF.

The rearrangement links TRBV19 to TRBJ1-5; D perhaps matches TRBD1 (5 bases). Trimming pared 4 bases from V and 8 bases from J, leaving 15 bases between. Germline V gene lookup returns CDR1 LNHDA and CDR2 SQIVND (reference sequence). The CDR3 covers 14 residues. CDR3 coding DNA: TGTGCCAGTAGTACCGACAGCGGGGCCGAGCCCCAGCATTTT. Its protein is CASSTDSGAEPQHF.

This rearrangement joins TRBV4-1 to TRBJ2-7, with D possibly TRBD2 on 5 matching bases. The CDR3 covers 13 residues. The germline V and J ends were trimmed by 3 bases and 6 bases, with 12 bases remaining between them. Germline CDR1 reads MGHRA; CDR2 reads YSYEKL. CDR3 loop: CASSQNMDSEQYF. CDR3 bases: TGCGCCAGCAGCCAGAACATGGACTCCGAGCAGTACTTC.

This chain joins TRBV19 and TRBJ2-7; 9 bases are a match to TRBD2. J lost 7 bases, V lost 4 bases, and 8 bases had no gene match. The CDR3 is made up of 14 amino acids. Germline V CDR1 and CDR2: LNHDA, SQIVND (reference sequence). The CDR3 sequence: CASSSVAGVSEQYF. The CDR3 DNA follows: TGTGCCAGTAGTAGCGTAGCGGGAGTATCAGAGCAGTACTTC.

The V gene is TRBV6-5, the J gene TRBJ2-7; D is unclear. Germline values: CDR1 MNHEY, CDR2 SVGAGI. The CDR3 is 13 amino acids. V shed 2 bases and J shed 0 bases, with 5 bases lying between them. DNA for the CDR3: TGTGCCAGCAGTTACGGGCTCTCCTACGAGCAGTACTTC. Translated: CASSYGLSYEQYF.